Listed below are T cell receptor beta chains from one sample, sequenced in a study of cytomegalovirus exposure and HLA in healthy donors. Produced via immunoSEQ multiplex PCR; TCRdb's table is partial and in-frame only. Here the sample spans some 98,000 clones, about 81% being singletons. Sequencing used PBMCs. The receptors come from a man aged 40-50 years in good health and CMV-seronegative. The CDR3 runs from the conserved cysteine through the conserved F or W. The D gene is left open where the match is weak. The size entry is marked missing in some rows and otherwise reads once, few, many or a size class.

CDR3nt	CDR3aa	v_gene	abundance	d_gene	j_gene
TGTGCCAGCAGCCCCGATCGGAGTGCGCAGTATTTT	CASSPDRSAQYF	TRBV5-4	NA	NA	TRBJ2-3
TGTGCCAGCAGCTTGGTTCGTATGCAGGCGACCTACAATGAGCAGTTCTTC	CASSLVRMQATYNEQFF	TRBV5-4	NA	NA	TRBJ2-1
TGTGCCAGCAGCAGACCCATGGGGGGAGTTACCGGGGAGCTGTTTTTT	CASSRPMGGVTGELFF	TRBV28	once	NA	TRBJ2-2
TGTGCCAGCAGCTTCGATAGCTCCTATAATTCACCCCTCCACTTT	CASSFDSSYNSPLHF	TRBV5-4	NA	NA	TRBJ1-6
TGTGCCAGCAGCCGCCCCGGGACAGAAATCCGGGACCAGCATTTT	CASSRPGTEIRDQHF	TRBV6-6	NA	TRBD1	TRBJ1-5
TGTGCCAGCAGCCTTGCGGAGGCGAAAGGCTACACCTTC	CASSLAEAKGYTF	TRBV7-9	NA	NA	TRBJ1-2
TGCGCCAGCAGCCACCTTACGTGGGGCTCGGACACTGAAGCTTTCTTT	CASSHLTWGSDTEAFF	TRBV4-1	NA	NA	TRBJ1-1
TGTGCCAGCACGTCGGGGGGTGAAGCTTTCTTT	CASTSGGEAFF	TRBV25-1	few	NA	TRBJ1-1
TGCGCCCAGAGGGGGACGGGGACCCAGTACTTC	CAQRGTGTQYF	TRBV10-1	once	NA	TRBJ2-5
TGTGCCAGCAGCCCATGGACAGGGGGGATGACTAATGAAAAACTGTTTTTT	CASSPWTGGMTNEKLFF	TRBV5-8	NA	TRBD1	TRBJ1-4
TGTGCCAGCAGCCCAGGGACATCCGGGGCCAGAGGATGTGGCTACACCTTC	CASSPGTSGARGCGYTF	TRBV5-4	NA	NA	TRBJ1-2
TGTGCCAGCAGCAGGGGATTGGACACTGAAGCTTTCTTT	CASSRGLDTEAFF	TRBV5-6	NA	NA	TRBJ1-1
TGCAGCGTGGCCCCCCCGGGACAGTGGAACACCGGGGAGCTGTTTTTT	CSVAPPGQWNTGELFF	TRBV29-1	NA	TRBD1	TRBJ2-2
TGCGCCAGCAGCACAACAGGGGGCCGGACTGAAGCTTTCTTT	CASSTTGGRTEAFF	TRBV5-1	few	TRBD1	TRBJ1-1
TGCGCCAGCAGCCAAGTGTTTAAGGAGGGCACTGAAGCTTTCTTT	CASSQVFKEGTEAFF	TRBV4-1	few	NA	TRBJ1-1
TGCGCCAGCAGCTCGATCACTAGCGGGGGGGCTTTAGATACGCAGTATTTT	CASSSITSGGALDTQYF	TRBV5-1	NA	TRBD2	TRBJ2-3
TGTGCCAGCAGCTTGGTGGGACAGGGAGCCTACGAGCAGTACTTC	CASSLVGQGAYEQYF	TRBV5-6	NA	TRBD1	TRBJ2-7
TGCGCCAGCAGCCTCGGGATTTATAGCAATCAGCCCCAGCATTTT	CASSLGIYSNQPQHF	TRBV4-1	NA	NA	TRBJ1-5
TGTGCCAGCAGCTTGGGACAGGGGAGCGAGCAGTACTTC	CASSLGQGSEQYF	TRBV5-8	NA	TRBD1	TRBJ2-7
TGTGCCAGCAGCTTAGCGCCGCGCTCCTACGAGCAGTACTTC	CASSLAPRSYEQYF	TRBV7-9	NA	NA	TRBJ2-7
TGTGCCAGCAGCTGGGGGCAGGGGGCTTTAAGGACCCAGTACTTC	CASSWGQGALRTQYF	TRBV5-6	NA	TRBD1	TRBJ2-5
TGTGCCAGCAGCTACGGACTACCAACGAACACCGGGGAGCTGTTTTTT	CASSYGLPTNTGELFF	TRBV27	NA	NA	TRBJ2-2
TGTGCCAGCAGCTTCGTTTCGGGAAATGGGGTTGGAACAGATACGCAGTATTTT	CASSFVSGNGVGTDTQYF	TRBV7-6	NA	NA	TRBJ2-3
TGCGCCAGCAGTGAGACGGGGGGGACAAACAATGAGCAGTTCTTC	CASSETGGTNNEQFF	TRBV10-1	NA	TRBD2	TRBJ2-1
TGCAGTGCTAGACCGGTCTACGAAGCTTTCTTT	CSARPVYEAFF	TRBV20-1	NA	NA	TRBJ1-1
TGTGCCACCGAAACAGGGAAGACTGAAGCTTTCTTT	CATETGKTEAFF	TRBV28	NA	NA	TRBJ1-1
TGTGCCAGCAGTGCACTAACAGGGGACCAAGAGACCCAGTACTTC	CASSALTGDQETQYF	TRBV6-1	NA	TRBD1	TRBJ2-5